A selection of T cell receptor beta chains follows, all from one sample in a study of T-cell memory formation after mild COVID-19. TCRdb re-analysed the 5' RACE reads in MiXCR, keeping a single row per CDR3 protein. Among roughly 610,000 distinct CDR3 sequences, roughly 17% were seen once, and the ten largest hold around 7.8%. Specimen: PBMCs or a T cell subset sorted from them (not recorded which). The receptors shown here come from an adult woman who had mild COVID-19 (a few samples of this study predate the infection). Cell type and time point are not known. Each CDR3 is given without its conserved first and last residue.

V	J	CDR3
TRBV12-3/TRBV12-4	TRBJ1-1	ASSLIGGRAEAF
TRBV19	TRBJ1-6	AVRQGGNSPLH
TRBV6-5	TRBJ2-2	ASSWTGITGELF
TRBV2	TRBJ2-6	ASSEMRGANVLT
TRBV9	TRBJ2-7	ASSGSSYEQY
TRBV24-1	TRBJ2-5	ATSDRGQGGRETQY
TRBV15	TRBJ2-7	ATSRGEGFYEQY
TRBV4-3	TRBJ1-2	ASSQDGTSYGYT
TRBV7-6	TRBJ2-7	ASSLGARSYEQY
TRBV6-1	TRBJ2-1	ASRVGQGTGNEQF
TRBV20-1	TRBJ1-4	SASEPTTNEKLF
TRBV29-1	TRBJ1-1	SARRDRSEAF
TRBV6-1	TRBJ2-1	ASSARWVGNNEQF
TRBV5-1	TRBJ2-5	ASRSLETQY
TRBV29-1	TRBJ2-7	SVARGGYEQY
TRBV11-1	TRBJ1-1	ASSTGQGVRGTEAF
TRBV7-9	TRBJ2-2	ASSFGEVNTGELF